This T cell receptor beta chain appears in the sequencing data of a study of blood T cells in healthy people across ages. Study observations and caveats: More naive CD4+ cells and higher diversity marked long-lived donors relative to aged donors.

A second about 6 to 12 cycle PCR used barcoded and J-beta primers. TCRdb recomputed calls from the 5' RACE reads with MiXCR, one row per CDR3 protein. The sample holds more than 900,000 distinct CDR3 sequences; around 27% are singletons and the top ten take 0.65% to 0.95%. The length of the CDR3 is 13 residues. In regard to this clonotype: Antigen: not known. The germline gene is not matched at one end of the junction; a read error may be the cause.

The sample was also reused in another study, on T cells of mothers and their children. That paper notes: Samples came from a few healthy Caucasian mothers and their six children.

The receptor was isolated from a girl aged 2-10 years in good health. The J gene is TRBJ1-4, the V gene TRBV12-3 or TRBV12-4, with 9 bases aligning to TRBD1. The specimen sequenced was blood. The CDR3 protein is CACSPGQGEKLFF. The CDR3 coding sequence is TGTGCCTGCAGTCCGGGACAGGGAGAAAAACTGTTTTTT.